The source of this T cell receptor beta chain is a study of blood T cells in healthy people across ages. Whole-study findings and limits: Unsorted PBMCs blocked a conclusive comparison of naive and antigen-experienced cells. From one million sequenced T cells, diversity estimates were lower bounds.

Each donor was a healthy Caucasian individual from Russia, aged 6 to 90. A second PCR of about 7 to 11 cycles used a sample-barcoded 5' primer and a J-beta primer mix. TCRdb reprocessed the 5' RACE reads with MiXCR, giving one entry per CDR3 protein. The table records 600,000 or so distinct CDR3 sequences, less than 35% of them present only once. About this clonotype: Its antigen remains unidentified.

This CDR3 is 17 amino acids long. V lost 0 bases, J lost 0 bases, and 4 bases stayed unmatched. CDR1 and CDR2 from the germline V gene are SGHRS and YFSETQ. What was sequenced was blood. The TCR originated in a woman of 80 years or more in good health. This chain connects TRBV5-1 to TRBJ2-1; TRBD2 matches 9 bases. The CDR3 nucleotides are TGCGCCAGCAGCTTGGCCCCTAGCGGGGACTCCTACAATGAGCAGTTCTTC. It is translated as CASSLAPSGDSYNEQFF.